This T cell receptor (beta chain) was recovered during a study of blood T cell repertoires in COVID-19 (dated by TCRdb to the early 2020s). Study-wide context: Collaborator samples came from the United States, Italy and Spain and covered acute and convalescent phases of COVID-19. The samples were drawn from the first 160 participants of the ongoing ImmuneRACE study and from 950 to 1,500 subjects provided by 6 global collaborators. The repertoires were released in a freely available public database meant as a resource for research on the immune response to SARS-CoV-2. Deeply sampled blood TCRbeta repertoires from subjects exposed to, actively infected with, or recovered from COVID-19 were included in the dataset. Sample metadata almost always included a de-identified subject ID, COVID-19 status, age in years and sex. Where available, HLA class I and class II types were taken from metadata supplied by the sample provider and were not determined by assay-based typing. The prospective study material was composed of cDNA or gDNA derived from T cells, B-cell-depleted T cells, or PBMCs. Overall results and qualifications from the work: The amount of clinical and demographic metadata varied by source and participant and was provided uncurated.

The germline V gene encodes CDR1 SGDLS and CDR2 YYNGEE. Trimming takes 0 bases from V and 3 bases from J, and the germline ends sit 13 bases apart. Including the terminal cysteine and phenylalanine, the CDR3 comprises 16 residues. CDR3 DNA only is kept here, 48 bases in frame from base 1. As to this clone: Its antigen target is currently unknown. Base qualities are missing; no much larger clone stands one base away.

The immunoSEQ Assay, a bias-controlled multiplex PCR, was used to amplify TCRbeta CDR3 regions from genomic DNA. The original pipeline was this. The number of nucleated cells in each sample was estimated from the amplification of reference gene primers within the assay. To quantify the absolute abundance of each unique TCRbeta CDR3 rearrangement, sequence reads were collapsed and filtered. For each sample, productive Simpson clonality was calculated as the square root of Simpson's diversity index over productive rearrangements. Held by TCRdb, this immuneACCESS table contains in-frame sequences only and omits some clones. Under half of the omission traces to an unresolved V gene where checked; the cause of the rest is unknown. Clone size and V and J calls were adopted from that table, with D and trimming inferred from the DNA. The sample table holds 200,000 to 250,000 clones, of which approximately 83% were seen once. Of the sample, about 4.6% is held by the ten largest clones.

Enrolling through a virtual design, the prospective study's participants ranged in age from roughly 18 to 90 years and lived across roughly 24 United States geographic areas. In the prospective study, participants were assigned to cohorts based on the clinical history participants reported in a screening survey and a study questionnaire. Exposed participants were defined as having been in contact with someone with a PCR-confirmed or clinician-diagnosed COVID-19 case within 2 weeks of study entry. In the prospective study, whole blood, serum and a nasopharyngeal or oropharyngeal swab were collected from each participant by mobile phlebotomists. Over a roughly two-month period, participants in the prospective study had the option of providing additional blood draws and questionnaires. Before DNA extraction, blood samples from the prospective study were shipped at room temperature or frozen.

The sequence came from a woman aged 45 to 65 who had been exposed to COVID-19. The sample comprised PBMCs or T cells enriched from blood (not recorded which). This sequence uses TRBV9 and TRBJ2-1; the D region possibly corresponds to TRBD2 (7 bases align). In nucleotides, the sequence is TGTGCCAGCAGCGTAGATGGCGGGGGCCACTACAATGAGCAGTTCTTC. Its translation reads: CASSVDGGGHYNEQFF.